Listed below are T cell receptor beta chains from one sample, sequenced in a study of long-term antiretroviral therapy in people with HIV. Sequencing was performed with immunoSEQ multiplex PCR; in TCRdb, only in-frame clones are kept and a portion is missing. This table holds 22,000 or so clones, about four fifths found once. The starting material was unsorted PBMCs, obtained roughly 5.9 years after starting antiretroviral therapy. Receptors originate from a man between 25 and 39 years old with HIV. Both conserved end residues are part of each CDR3. Fields, in order: V gene, J gene, CDR3 length, CDR3 protein.

v_call: TRBV2; j_call: TRBJ2-1; cdr3_length: 15; cdr3_aa: CASSRGLAGYNEQFF
v_call: TRBV5-6; j_call: TRBJ1-2; cdr3_length: 14; cdr3_aa: CASSLLTGDYGYTF
v_call: TRBV2; j_call: TRBJ2-7; cdr3_length: 16; cdr3_aa: CASSERASGSIYEQYF
v_call: TRBV28; j_call: TRBJ2-1; cdr3_length: 16; cdr3_aa: CASSRGLAGGRGEQFF
v_call: TRBV19; j_call: TRBJ2-7; cdr3_length: 16; cdr3_aa: CASSIGQGAVAYEQYF
v_call: TRBV2; j_call: TRBJ2-5; cdr3_length: 15; cdr3_aa: CASRDGGGPAETQYF
v_call: TRBV5-4; j_call: TRBJ1-2; cdr3_length: 15; cdr3_aa: CASSEGQGKFYGYTF
v_call: TRBV7-9; j_call: TRBJ1-3; cdr3_length: 15; cdr3_aa: CASSLGDRAGNTIYF
v_call: TRBV29-1; j_call: TRBJ2-1; cdr3_length: 13; cdr3_aa: CSVFGGSYNEQFF
v_call: TRBV7-6; j_call: TRBJ2-2; cdr3_length: 16; cdr3_aa: CASSLAAGQGSGELFF
v_call: TRBV2; j_call: TRBJ2-4; cdr3_length: 15; cdr3_aa: CASSDGRSVKNIQYF
v_call: TRBV7-3; j_call: TRBJ2-7; cdr3_length: 14; cdr3_aa: CASSSGQHPYEQYF
v_call: TRBV5-4; j_call: TRBJ2-1; cdr3_length: 13; cdr3_aa: CATSQGEYNEQFF
v_call: TRBV7-9; j_call: TRBJ1-2; cdr3_length: 12; cdr3_aa: CASSPDGYGYTF
v_call: TRBV5-6; j_call: TRBJ2-6; cdr3_length: 15; cdr3_aa: CASSLGISGANVLTF
v_call: TRBV19; j_call: TRBJ1-1; cdr3_length: 14; cdr3_aa: CASSRATMNTEAFF
v_call: TRBV7-8; j_call: TRBJ1-5; cdr3_length: 15; cdr3_aa: CASSFGGFGDQPQHF
v_call: TRBV7-6; j_call: TRBJ1-6; cdr3_length: 15; cdr3_aa: CASSREGRENSPLHF
v_call: TRBV28; j_call: TRBJ2-7; cdr3_length: 14; cdr3_aa: CASKTSPGPYEQYF
v_call: TRBV7-9; j_call: TRBJ1-1; cdr3_length: 11; cdr3_aa: CASSLGLEAFF
v_call: TRBV28; j_call: TRBJ1-1; cdr3_length: 14; cdr3_aa: CATTKGTGATEAFF
v_call: TRBV19; j_call: TRBJ2-4; cdr3_length: 14; cdr3_aa: CASMNSGAKNIQYF
v_call: TRBV4-3; j_call: TRBJ2-2; cdr3_length: 16; cdr3_aa: CASSRGQGARTGELFF
v_call: TRBV27; j_call: TRBJ1-1; cdr3_length: 14; cdr3_aa: CASRGQGANTEAFF
v_call: TRBV9; j_call: TRBJ1-5; cdr3_length: 14; cdr3_aa: CASSVDGANQPQHF
v_call: TRBV28; j_call: TRBJ1-2; cdr3_length: 20; cdr3_aa: CASSLSLKPGQGRQNYGYTF
v_call: TRBV6-1; j_call: TRBJ2-7; cdr3_length: 14; cdr3_aa: CASSVGAGSYEQYF
v_call: TRBV19; j_call: TRBJ1-5; cdr3_length: 18; cdr3_aa: CASSILGGREVWVQPQHF
v_call: TRBV11-2; j_call: TRBJ2-7; cdr3_length: 17; cdr3_aa: CASSLDRPGQGTYEQYF
v_call: TRBV5-4; j_call: TRBJ1-6; cdr3_length: 15; cdr3_aa: CASSVPGQLNSPLHF
v_call: TRBV7-3; j_call: TRBJ2-1; cdr3_length: 13; cdr3_aa: CASSPGSYNEQFF
v_call: TRBV7-9; j_call: TRBJ2-7; cdr3_length: 14; cdr3_aa: CASSLAASSYEQYF
v_call: TRBV5-5; j_call: TRBJ1-1; cdr3_length: 18; cdr3_aa: CASSLATGGSWMNTEAFF
v_call: TRBV18; j_call: TRBJ1-5; cdr3_length: 17; cdr3_aa: CASSPRSDRVSNQPQHF